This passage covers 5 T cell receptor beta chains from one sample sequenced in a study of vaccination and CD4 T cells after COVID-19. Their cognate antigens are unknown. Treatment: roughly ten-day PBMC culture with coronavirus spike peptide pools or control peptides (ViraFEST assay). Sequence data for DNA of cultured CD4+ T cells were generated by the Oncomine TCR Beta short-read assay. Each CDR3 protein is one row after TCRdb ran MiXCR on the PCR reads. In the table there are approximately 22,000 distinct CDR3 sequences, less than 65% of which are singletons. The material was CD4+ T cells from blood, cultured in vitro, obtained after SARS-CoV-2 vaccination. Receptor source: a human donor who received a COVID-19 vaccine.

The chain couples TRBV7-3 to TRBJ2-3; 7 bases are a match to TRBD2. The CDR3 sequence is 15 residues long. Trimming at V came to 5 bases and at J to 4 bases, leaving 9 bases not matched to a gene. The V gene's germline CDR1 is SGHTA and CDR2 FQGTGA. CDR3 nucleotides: TGTGCCAGCAGCCTCACCCGAACTAGCGCAGATACGCAGTATTTT. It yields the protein CASSLTRTSADTQYF.

Written as DNA, the CDR3 is TGCGCCAGCAGCTTGGAGCCAGGGGATTTGTACACTGAAGCTTTCTTT. It translates to CASSLEPGDLYTEAFF. The chain links TRBV5-1 to TRBJ1-1, with D possibly being TRBD1 (6 bases). This CDR3 is 16 amino acids long. V shed 0 bases and J shed 3 bases, with 15 bases lying between them. Per germline, CDR1 SGHRS and CDR2 YFSETQ.

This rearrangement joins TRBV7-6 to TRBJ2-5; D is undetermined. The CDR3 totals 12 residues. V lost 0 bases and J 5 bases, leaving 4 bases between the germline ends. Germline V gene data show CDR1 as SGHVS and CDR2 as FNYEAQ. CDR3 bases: TGTGCCAGCAGCTTAGCGGGGGAGACCCAGTACTTC. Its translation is CASSLAGETQYF.

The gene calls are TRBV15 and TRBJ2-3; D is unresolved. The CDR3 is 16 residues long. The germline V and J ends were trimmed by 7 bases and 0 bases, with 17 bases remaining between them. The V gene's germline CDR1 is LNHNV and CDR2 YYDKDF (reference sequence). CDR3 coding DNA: TGTGCCACCAAAAATCTAACAGACCCTAGCACAGATACGCAGTATTTT. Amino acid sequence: CATKNLTDPSTDTQYF.

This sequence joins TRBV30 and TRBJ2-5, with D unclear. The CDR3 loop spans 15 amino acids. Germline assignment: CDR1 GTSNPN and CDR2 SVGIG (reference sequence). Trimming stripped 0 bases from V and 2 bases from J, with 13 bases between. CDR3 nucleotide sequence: TGTGCCTGGAGTGTACTATGGGGAAGACAAGAGACCCAGTACTTC. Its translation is CAWSVLWGRQETQYF.